This entry concerns a single T cell receptor (beta chain). Library preparation tagged each individual cDNA molecule with a unique molecular identifier. TCRdb re-derived calls from the RACE reads in MiXCR, one entry per CDR3 protein. The sample holds about 37,000 distinct CDR3 sequences; 5.5% are singletons and the top ten take over 10%. Germline V gene data show CDR1 as MNHNS and CDR2 as SASEGT. V was cut by 8 bases and J by 0 bases, with 11 bases left in between. CDR3 length: 14 amino acids. The data stem from a study of human T cells and chemical hapten exposure. The time point denotes: healthy volunteer bleed at 6 weeks. Total RNA was isolated from whole blood that had not been fractionated.

The origin of this receptor is a human donor in good health. Some clones in this sample may be carry-over from other donors' samples. The rearrangement uses TRBV6-1 and TRBJ1-5; D not resolved. Sequencing used whole blood. The CDR3 DNA is TGTGCCAGCTGCCTTTCCCCTAGCAATCAGCCCCAGCATTTT. Translated: CASCLSPSNQPQHF.